This T cell receptor beta chain was captured by sequencing in a study of cytomegalovirus exposure and HLA in healthy donors. About the study: In a previous analysis, about 100 million unique TCR beta sequences were found from some 180 million T cells.

The PCR made use of 60 Vbeta and 13 Jbeta primers. The method was immunoSEQ multiplex PCR; TCRdb's version includes in-frame clones alone and lacks a portion of them. Among about 55,000 clones listed, roughly four fifths were seen once. Note on this clone: Its antigen is undetermined.

Overall study results and limits: Earlier results showed most TCR beta V segments being productive about 90% or about 30% of the time.

Deletions cut 5 bases from V and 1 base from J, with 15 bases between. The CDR3 consists of 16 residues. The germline V gene encodes CDR1 SGHRS and CDR2 YFSETQ. The donors, nominally healthy at sampling, likely had unrecorded immune exposures. Sequenced material: PBMCs. The clonotype originates from a man aged 25 to 45 in good health and CMV-seronegative. This sequence joins TRBV5-1 and TRBJ2-2; D may be TRBD2 (5 bases). DNA of the CDR3: TGCGCCAGCAGGGGGTGGGGAGAACTGAACACCGGGGAGCTGTTTTTT. Translation gives CASRGWGELNTGELFF.